These 3 T cell receptor beta chains came from one sample sequenced in a study of shared clonotypes between healthy human individuals. Only in-frame clones appear in the TCRdb table, and some are missing; sequencing was by immunoSEQ multiplex PCR. The data contain about a million clones, approximately 80% of them singletons. The specimen was memory CD4+ T cells from PBMCs. Subset specified: CD45RA-negative fraction. The receptor set was obtained from a young man in good health. Some clones in this sample may be carry-over from other donors' samples.

The chain uses TRBV18 and TRBJ2-7; a weak D match, TRBD1 (6 bases). V lost 3 bases to trimming and J lost 3 bases, with 12 bases between them. Looked up from germline, CDR1 is KGHSH and CDR2 is LQKENI. The CDR3 length is 14 residues. The CDR3 region is CASSPGTSRYEQYF. Written as DNA, the CDR3 is TGTGCCAGCTCACCCGGGACATCCCGCTACGAGCAGTACTTC.

This clone was counted between two and nine times. The V call is TRBV27, the J call TRBJ2-2; a possible D gene is TRBD1 (6 bases). With 4 bases removed from V and 11 bases from J, the gap between germline ends came to 11 bases. The CDR3 runs 12 residues. Per germline, CDR1 MNHEY and CDR2 SMNVEV (reference sequence). The CDR3 DNA reads as TGTGCCAGCAGTTCAGGGGCGGTCGAGCTGTTTTTT. Protein product: CASSSGAVELFF.

The V and J genes are TRBV15 and TRBJ2-7, with 8 bases fitting TRBD1. The V gene end was trimmed by 1 base and the J gene end by 0 bases; junction bases not matched to a gene: 5. Germline CDR1 and CDR2: LNHNV and YYDKDF (reference sequence). There are 16 residues in the CDR3. CDR3 residues: CATSRGRTGNSYEQYF. CDR3 nucleotide sequence: TGTGCCACCAGCAGAGGGCGGACAGGGAACTCCTACGAGCAGTACTTC.